Listed below are T cell receptor beta chains from one sample, sequenced in a study of CD8+ T cells in alopecia areata. Measured with immunoSEQ multiplex PCR; TCRdb has only the in-frame clones, and not every one. This sample carries some 200,000 clones, around two fifths of them seen once, and the ten largest clones take approximately 2.4%. The sample here was CD4+ T cells sorted from blood, taken at approximately week 39, from a patient treated with tofacitinib. The receptor set was obtained from a human donor with alopecia areata. The CDR3 runs from the conserved cysteine through the conserved F or W. The order of the fields is J gene, clone size, D gene, V gene, CDR3 protein, CDR3 DNA. D genes are given only for firm matches. Clone sizes are given selectively: once, few, many, or a class where the clone is expanded.

>TRBJ1-2|-|-|TRBV6-5
CASRLLFGANYGYTF
TGTGCCAGCAGGTTACTCTTTGGAGCGAACTATGGCTACACCTTC
>TRBJ2-1|-|-|TRBV18
CASSQEVEQFF
TGTGCCAGCTCCCAAGAGGTTGAGCAGTTCTTC
>TRBJ2-1|-|TRBD1|TRBV30
CAAPGQGRNEQFF
TGTGCCGCGCCTGGACAGGGCCGTAATGAGCAGTTCTTC
>TRBJ2-3|-|TRBD1|TRBV2
CASAGQGVTDTQYF
TGTGCCAGCGCCGGACAGGGGGTCACAGATACGCAGTATTTT
>TRBJ1-3|-|-|TRBV30
CAWSGGPLNTIYF
TGTGCCTGGAGTGGGGGGCCTCTAAACACCATATATTTT
>TRBJ1-4|-|-|TRBV29-1
CSVEDGAGTREKLFF
TGCAGCGTTGAAGATGGGGCGGGAACTCGTGAAAAACTGTTTTTT
>TRBJ2-3|-|-|TRBV5-1
CASSSPSGTDTQYF
TGCGCCAGCAGCTCACCGAGCGGCACAGATACGCAGTATTTT
>TRBJ2-3|few|-|TRBV29-1
CSVESRLELDTQYF
TGCAGCGTTGAATCCAGACTAGAGCTAGATACGCAGTATTTT
>TRBJ1-1|few|-|TRBV15
CATSRAGGNTEAFF
TGTGCCACCAGCAGAGCGGGGGGGAACACTGAAGCTTTCTTT
>TRBJ2-5|few|-|TRBV11-2
CASSLEATEQETQYF
TGTGCCAGCAGCTTAGAGGCGACAGAACAAGAGACCCAGTACTTC
>TRBJ2-7|-|TRBD1|TRBV18
CASSPQGQGVGEQYF
TGTGCCAGCTCACCACAAGGACAGGGGGTGGGTGAGCAGTACTTC
>TRBJ1-1|few|TRBD1|TRBV4-1
CASSRDRGVITEAFF
TGCGCCAGCAGCCGAGACAGGGGAGTAATCACTGAAGCTTTCTTT
>TRBJ1-1|-|-|TRBV30
CAWSVTLTGAFF
TGTGCCTGGAGTGTAACGCTGACTGGGGCTTTCTTT
>TRBJ2-7|few|-|TRBV6-1
CASSRRWDLEQYF
TGTGCCAGCAGCCGCAGGTGGGACCTCGAGCAGTACTTC
>TRBJ2-7|-|-|TRBV7-2
CASSMRGGYEQYF
TGTGCCAGCAGCATGAGGGGAGGATACGAGCAGTACTTC
>TRBJ2-3|few|-|TRBV11-3
CASSLVGGGTDTQYF
TGTGCCAGCAGCTTAGTGGGCGGCGGCACGGATACGCAGTATTTT
>TRBJ2-3|few|-|TRBV29-1
CSVEVWGTDTQYF
TGCAGCGTTGAAGTTTGGGGCACAGATACGCAGTATTTT
>TRBJ1-2|few|-|TRBV28
CASSLSPRNNYGYTF
TGTGCCAGCAGTTTAAGTCCCAGGAATAACTATGGCTACACCTTC
>TRBJ2-5|-|-|TRBV5-1
CASSLDTGRPTQYF
TGCGCCAGCAGCTTGGATACTGGGCGCCCGACCCAGTACTTC
>TRBJ1-2|many|-|TRBV2
CASSESGGLYGYTF
TGTGCCAGCAGTGAAAGTGGGGGGCTCTATGGCTACACCTTC
>TRBJ1-4|many|-|TRBV19
CASSMKAGSEKLFF
TGTGCCAGTAGTATGAAAGCGGGGAGTGAAAAACTGTTTTTT
>TRBJ2-1|few|-|TRBV2
CASSGAGIAEQFF
TGTGCCAGCAGTGGGGCGGGCATCGCTGAGCAGTTCTTC
>TRBJ2-3|few|TRBD1|TRBV11-1
CASSSRDRGGADTQYF
TGTGCCAGCAGCTCCCGGGACAGGGGAGGGGCAGATACGCAGTATTTT
>TRBJ2-5|-|-|TRBV10-3
CAIGPRETQYF
TGTGCCATCGGTCCTCGGGAGACCCAGTACTTC
>TRBJ2-7|-|-|TRBV27
CAISPEQYF
TGTGCCATCTCCCCTGAGCAGTACTTC
>TRBJ2-1|few|-|TRBV23-1
CASSQSSRPFPEFF
TGCGCCAGCAGTCAATCCTCAAGACCCTTCCCAGAGTTCTTC
>TRBJ2-1|once|TRBD2|TRBV10-2
CASRKGTSGVPYNEQFF
TGCGCCAGCAGGAAGGGGACTAGCGGGGTACCCTACAATGAGCAGTTCTTC
>TRBJ2-7|-|-|TRBV7-2
CASSLDLRSSYEQYF
TGTGCCAGCAGCTTAGATCTCAGAAGCTCCTACGAGCAGTACTTC
>TRBJ2-7|-|-|TRBV6-6
CASSNRDGQSYEQYF
TGTGCCAGCAGTAACCGGGACGGACAATCCTACGAGCAGTACTTC
>TRBJ2-6|-|-|TRBV7-9
CASSFHSGANVLTF
TGTGCCAGCAGCTTTCACTCTGGGGCCAACGTCCTGACTTTC
>TRBJ2-1|-|TRBD2|TRBV30
CAWSPWGGRNTYNEQFF
TGTGCCTGGAGTCCATGGGGAGGGCGCAATACTTACAATGAGCAGTTCTTC
>TRBJ1-1|few|-|TRBV30
CAWSRTGQEAFF
TGTGCCTGGAGTCGGACCGGGCAGGAAGCTTTCTTT
>TRBJ2-7|few|-|TRBV2
CASFLDAYSYEQYF
TGTGCCAGCTTCTTGGACGCTTACTCCTACGAGCAGTACTTC
>TRBJ1-5|-|-|TRBV2
CASSDRAAGNQPQHF
TGTGCCAGCAGTGATCGGGCAGCCGGCAATCAGCCCCAGCATTTT
>TRBJ2-1|few|TRBD2|TRBV5-4
CASSSRGGHHEQFF
TGTGCCAGCAGCTCCCGGGGAGGGCACCATGAGCAGTTCTTC
>TRBJ1-5|-|-|TRBV6-5
CASRDRGGNQPQHF
TGTGCCAGCAGGGACCGGGGGGGCAATCAGCCCCAGCATTTT
>TRBJ1-5|-|TRBD1|TRBV27
CASRIHSGTGPLYSNQPQHF
TGTGCCAGCCGCATACACTCCGGGACAGGGCCGCTGTATAGCAATCAGCCCCAGCATTTT
>TRBJ2-2|-|-|TRBV27
CASRRVTGELFF
TGTGCCAGCAGGCGGGTCACCGGGGAGCTGTTTTTT
>TRBJ1-2|-|TRBD1|TRBV19
CASTPGGLNYGYTF
TGTGCCAGTACCCCAGGGGGGTTAAACTATGGCTACACCTTC
>TRBJ2-1|-|TRBD2|TRBV4-2
CASSPPTSGRINEQFF
TGTGCCAGCAGCCCCCCGACTAGCGGGAGGATCAATGAGCAGTTCTTC
>TRBJ1-5|-|-|TRBV6-1
CASISPGQPQHF
TGTGCCAGCATTAGTCCAGGTCAGCCCCAGCATTTT
>TRBJ2-7|few|TRBD1|TRBV27
CASRRDRVSEQYF
TGTGCCAGCAGACGGGACAGGGTTTCCGAGCAGTACTTC
>TRBJ2-7|few|-|TRBV5-1
CASSSTGREQYF
TGCGCCAGCAGCTCGACAGGAAGGGAACAGTACTTC
>TRBJ2-7|few|TRBD1|TRBV7-2
CASSLGTGRSSYEQYF
TGTGCCAGCAGCTTGGGGACAGGGAGAAGCTCCTACGAGCAGTACTTC
>TRBJ1-4|few|TRBD1|TRBV7-6
CASSLGGTGDEKLFF
TGTGCCAGCAGCTTAGGTGGGACAGGGGATGAAAAACTGTTTTTT
>TRBJ2-1|-|TRBD2|TRBV10-3
CAISDGTSGRGRGSYNEQFF
TGTGCCATCAGTGACGGAACTAGCGGGAGAGGACGCGGGTCCTACAATGAGCAGTTCTTC
>TRBJ2-1|-|-|TRBV15
CATGPGPSYNEQFF
TGTGCCACCGGTCCGGGGCCCTCCTACAATGAGCAGTTCTTC
>TRBJ2-7|-|TRBD1|TRBV6-5
CASSYSGTGVRYEQYF
TGTGCCAGCAGTTACTCCGGGACAGGGGTAAGGTACGAGCAGTACTTC
>TRBJ1-1|once|-|TRBV5-1
CASSLERRVVAEAFF
TGCGCCAGCAGCTTGGAACGGCGGGTGGTCGCTGAAGCTTTCTTT
>TRBJ2-7|-|-|TRBV29-1
CSVEKGSYEQYF
TGCAGCGTTGAAAAGGGCTCCTACGAGCAGTACTTC
>TRBJ1-4|once|TRBD1|TRBV29-1
CSGGTGNEKLFF
TGCAGCGGCGGGACAGGGAATGAAAAACTGTTTTTT
>TRBJ2-1|-|-|TRBV7-2
CASSFGLLNEQFF
TGTGCCAGCAGCTTCGGACTCCTCAATGAGCAGTTCTTC
>TRBJ1-1|-|TRBD1|TRBV6-6
CASSSGTGGPEAFF
TGTGCCAGCAGTTCTGGGACAGGGGGCCCTGAAGCTTTCTTT
>TRBJ2-5|once|-|TRBV29-1
CSAAKGQETQYF
TGCAGCGCGGCAAAGGGCCAAGAGACCCAGTACTTC
>TRBJ2-7|few|TRBD1|TRBV10-3
CAIRPGQGNYEQYF
TGTGCCATCAGACCGGGACAGGGGAACTACGAGCAGTACTTC